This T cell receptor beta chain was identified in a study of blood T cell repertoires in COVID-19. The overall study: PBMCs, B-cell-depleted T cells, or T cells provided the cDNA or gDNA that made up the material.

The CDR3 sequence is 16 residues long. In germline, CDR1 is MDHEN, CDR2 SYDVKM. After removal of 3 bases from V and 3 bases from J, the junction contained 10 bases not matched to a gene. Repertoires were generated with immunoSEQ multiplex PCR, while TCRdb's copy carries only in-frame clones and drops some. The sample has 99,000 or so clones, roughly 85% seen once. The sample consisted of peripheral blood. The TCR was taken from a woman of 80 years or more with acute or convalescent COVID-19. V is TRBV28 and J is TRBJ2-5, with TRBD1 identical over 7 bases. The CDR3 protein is CASSFPDLGTEETQYF. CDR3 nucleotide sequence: TGTGCCAGCAGTTTTCCCGACTTAGGGACAGAAGAGACCCAGTACTTC.